Listed below are T cell receptor beta chains from one sample, sequenced in a study of CD4 and CD8 cells across lung adenocarcinoma regions. MiXCR, applied by TCRdb to the PCR reads, yields one record per CDR3 protein. This sample has about 12,000 distinct CDR3 sequences; around half occur once, and the top ten carry 33%. The sequenced sample consisted of CD8+ T cells from the center of a lung tumor. All receptors come from a female donor with lung adenocarcinoma. The CD4 and CD8 labels of this study may be unreliable. The CDR3 runs from the conserved cysteine through the conserved F or W. The D gene is left open where the match is weak. Clone size is shown for a subset of rows, as once, few, many or a class of expanded clone.

J gene | clone size | D gene | V gene | CDR3 DNA | CDR3 protein
TRBJ2-1 | NA | TRBD2 | TRBV6-1 | TGTGCCAGCAGGACTAGCGGCTCTAACAATGAGCAGTTCTTC | CASRTSGSNNEQFF
TRBJ2-5 | NA | TRBD2 | TRBV27 | TGTGCCAGCAGCACTAGCGGGGTGGTTTCCCAGTACTTC | CASSTSGVVSQYF
TRBJ2-7 | NA | NA | TRBV6-1 | TGTGCCAGCAGTGACACTAGGGCGAGCTCCTACGAGCAGTACTTC | CASSDTRASSYEQYF
TRBJ2-1 | NA | TRBD1 | TRBV5-1 | TGCGCCAGCAGCTTGATGGGAATGGGACAGGGAGGCAATGAGCAGTTCTTC | CASSLMGMGQGGNEQFF
TRBJ1-2 | NA | TRBD1 | TRBV6-1 | TGTGCCAGCAGTGAAGACAGGGGATATGGCTACACCTTC | CASSEDRGYGYTF
TRBJ2-7 | NA | NA | TRBV11-3 | TGTGCCAGCAGCTTTCAATACGAGCAGTACTTC | CASSFQYEQYF
TRBJ2-7 | medium-sized | TRBD1 | TRBV6-1 | TGTGCCAGCAGTGAGGGGGACAGGTCCTACGAGCAGTACTTC | CASSEGDRSYEQYF
TRBJ2-3 | NA | NA | TRBV10-3 | TGTGCCATCAAGTCGAGCACAGATACGCAGTATTTT | CAIKSSTDTQYF
TRBJ2-3 | medium-sized | TRBD1 | TRBV6-1 | TGTGCCAGCAGTGAGAGCCGGGACAGCATAGATACGCAGTATTTT | CASSESRDSIDTQYF
TRBJ2-7 | NA | TRBD1 | TRBV10-1 | TGCGCCAGCAGTCTCCGGGACAGGTCCTACGAGCAGTACTTC | CASSLRDRSYEQYF
TRBJ2-4 | NA | TRBD1 | TRBV6-1 | TGTGCCAGCAGTCCTAGGGGGCAGTCAGCCACAAACATTCAGTACTTT | CASSPRGQSATNIQYF
TRBJ2-5 | NA | NA | TRBV6-1 | TGTGCCAGCAGTGCGGGACTGCGGGGCCCACAACAAGGGTTTCAGTACTTC | CASSAGLRGPQQGFQYF
TRBJ2-3 | NA | NA | TRBV27 | TGTGCGGGCAGCGCGGGTCGTGGGCCAGAGACGCAGTACTTT | CAGSAGRGPETQYF
TRBJ2-3 | NA | NA | TRBV4-2 | TGTGCCAGCAGCCAAGATGAACGTGCAGATACGCAGTATTTT | CASSQDERADTQYF
TRBJ2-5 | NA | TRBD2 | TRBV7-6 | TGTGCCAGCAGCGAGACTAGCGGATGGGAGACCCAGTACTTC | CASSETSGWETQYF
TRBJ2-3 | NA | TRBD2 | TRBV6-4 | TGTGCCAGCAGGCGGGACTATAGCACAGATACGCAGTATTTT | CASRRDYSTDTQYF
TRBJ2-1 | once | TRBD2 | TRBV3-1 | TGTGCCAGTACTAGCGGGGCGAATGAGCAGTTCTTC | CASTSGANEQFF
TRBJ1-1 | few | NA | TRBV25-1 | TGTGCCAGCACGCCGGGGAACACTGAAGCTTTCTTT | CASTPGNTEAFF
TRBJ2-3 | NA | NA | TRBV25-1 | TGTGCCAGCAGTGAAAGGGGGGGAGGGACAGATACGCAGTATTTT | CASSERGGGTDTQYF
TRBJ2-3 | few | NA | TRBV7-2 | TGTGCCAGCAGCTTAGACAAACCCACAGATACGCAGTATTTT | CASSLDKPTDTQYF
TRBJ1-5 | NA | NA | TRBV12-3/TRBV12-4 | TGTGCCAGCAGTGCCCTGGGTAATCAGCCCCAGCATTTT | CASSALGNQPQHF
TRBJ2-3 | NA | TRBD1 | TRBV6-1 | TGTGCGAGCAGTGTCAGGGGGCAGCGAACCACAGATATGCAGTATTTT | CASSVRGQRTTDMQYF
TRBJ1-2 | few | TRBD1 | TRBV6-4 | TGTGCCAGCAGCTTCGGACAGGGGGGTGTCGGTGGCTACACCTTC | CASSFGQGGVGGYTF
TRBJ2-3 | NA | NA | TRBV6-2/TRBV6-3 | TGTGCCAGCAGTAGAGACCGAGCCACAGATACGCAGTATTTT | CASSRDRATDTQYF
TRBJ2-5 | medium-sized | NA | TRBV6-6 | TGTGCCAGCAGGGGACGAGGAGAGACCCAGTACTTC | CASRGRGETQYF
TRBJ1-2 | NA | NA | TRBV6-1 | TGTGCCAGCAGCCCTCGCGAGACAAACCTCTATGGCTACACCTTC | CASSPRETNLYGYTF
TRBJ2-1 | once | NA | TRBV6-1 | TGTGCCAGCAGTCTCCAGGGTTTAAATGAGCAGTTCTTC | CASSLQGLNEQFF
TRBJ2-7 | once | TRBD2 | TRBV6-1 | TGTGCCAGCAGTGAATTAGCGGGGGGGCGATCTACGAGTATGTTCTACGAGCAGTACTTC | CASSELAGGRSTSMFYEQYF
TRBJ2-7 | NA | TRBD2 | TRBV12-3/TRBV12-4 | TGTGCCAGCAGTTTTAGCGGGGGGAAGGGTTCGGAGCAGTACTTC | CASSFSGGKGSEQYF
TRBJ2-4 | NA | TRBD1 | TRBV6-1 | TGTGCCAGCAGCGAAGGGACAGGTGTCAATGAGCAGTACTTC | CASSEGTGVNEQYF
TRBJ2-3 | few | NA | TRBV10-1 | TGCGCCAGCAGTGAAGGGCTGGGGGGTAGCACAGATACGCAGTATTTT | CASSEGLGGSTDTQYF
TRBJ1-1 | NA | NA | TRBV6-5 | TGTGCCAGCAGTTACGGGGAGGGCAGGGGATACACTGAAGCTTTCTTT | CASSYGEGRGYTEAFF
TRBJ2-3 | NA | NA | TRBV6-4 | TGTGCCAGCATTAACGGGTGGCCATATGCTGCTCCTGGCACAGATACCCAGTATTTC | CASINGWPYAAPGTDTQYF
TRBJ2-5 | few | TRBD2 | TRBV14 | TGTGCCAGCAGCCAAGGGGCTAGCGGCCAAGAGACCCAGTACTTC | CASSQGASGQETQYF
TRBJ2-2 | NA | NA | TRBV6-1 | TGTGCCAGCAGTGAAACGGGGACCGGGGAGCTGTTTTTT | CASSETGTGELFF
TRBJ2-6 | medium-sized | NA | TRBV6-5 | TGTGCCAGCAGTTACTCTAGAGGGGATGGGGCCAACGTCCTGACTTTC | CASSYSRGDGANVLTF
TRBJ1-1 | NA | TRBD1 | TRBV6-1 | TGTGCCAGCAGAGAGAACAGGGGGCCCATGAACACTGAAGCTTTCTTT | CASRENRGPMNTEAFF
TRBJ2-1 | NA | TRBD2 | TRBV20-1 | TGCAGTGCTAGAGATTATTCCGGGACTAGCGGGGACTACAATGAGCAGTTCTTC | CSARDYSGTSGDYNEQFF
TRBJ2-5 | NA | NA | TRBV6-1 | TGTGCCAGCAGAGTGGGGGCGGAAAGGGAGACCCAGTACTTC | CASRVGAERETQYF
TRBJ2-7 | NA | TRBD2 | TRBV27 | TGTGCCAGCAGTTCCCTAAGCGGGGGCAGGGCCTACGAGCAGTACTTC | CASSSLSGGRAYEQYF
TRBJ1-1 | many | TRBD1 | TRBV6-1 | TGTGCCAGCAGCGCGGACAGGGATGTGGCTGAAGCTTTCTTT | CASSADRDVAEAFF
TRBJ1-1 | NA | NA | TRBV10-1 | TGCGCCAGCACCCGGGTCCCGGGGGCTTTCTTT | CASTRVPGAFF
TRBJ2-1 | NA | NA | TRBV6-5 | TGTGCCAGCAGTTACTCGAGGGTTCTCAATGAGCAGTTCTTC | CASSYSRVLNEQFF
TRBJ2-3 | NA | TRBD2 | TRBV6-1 | TGTGCCAGCAGCCCGACTAGCGCCCGCACAGATACGCAGTATTTT | CASSPTSARTDTQYF
TRBJ1-6 | NA | NA | TRBV6-9 | TGTGCCAGCAGTGCTGGGGACGGGGTCGGCGGGTCACCCCTCCACTTT | CASSAGDGVGGSPLHF
TRBJ2-7 | once | NA | TRBV10-1 | TGCGCCGGGATAGGGGGACGAGACACAGATACGCAGTACTTC | CAGIGGRDTDTQYF